Following are 31 T cell receptor beta chains from one sample sequenced in a study of blood T cells in healthy people across ages. The use of a sample-barcoded 5' primer and a J-beta primer mix characterized a second PCR of about 7 to 12 cycles. Using its own MiXCR run on the 5' RACE reads, TCRdb lists one record per CDR3 protein. The sample holds roughly 1.9 million distinct CDR3 sequences, about 39% seen once. The sequencing input was blood. These receptors originate from a human donor in good health.

This chain joins TRBV7-8 and TRBJ2-7, with 9 bases that match TRBD2. Germline V gene data show CDR1 as SGHVS and CDR2 as FQNEAQ. The CDR3 extends over 16 amino acids. Losses at the gene ends were 5 bases for V and 3 bases for J; bases not matched to a gene: 11. The CDR3 nucleotides read TGTGCCAGCAGCCTCGCCGGGACTAGCACTGTCTACGAGCAGTACTTC. Its translation is CASSLAGTSTVYEQYF.

This clonotype was picked up a small number of times. V gene TRBV6-1 combines with J gene TRBJ2-7; 10 bases line up with TRBD2. V shed 7 bases, J shed 2 bases, and the junction held 8 bases outside the gene matches. The CDR3 runs 15 residues. Germline V gene data show CDR1 as MNHNS and CDR2 as SASEGT. The CDR3 region has the DNA TGTGCCAGCACGGGAGGACTAGCGGAAACCTACGAGCAGTACTTC. This sequence encodes CASTGGLAETYEQYF.

The rearrangement uses TRBV2 and TRBJ2-3; TRBD1 or TRBD2 may be the D gene (5 bases each). V lost 2 bases, J lost 2 bases, and 17 bases lay in between. Germline V gene lookup returns CDR1 SNHLY and CDR2 FYNNEI. The CDR3 consists of 17 residues. This chain's CDR3 is CASSERLGTDITDTQYF. In nucleotides, the CDR3 is TGTGCCAGCAGTGAACGTTTGGGGACGGATATCACAGATACGCAGTATTTT.

The chain has TRBV12-3 or TRBV12-4 and TRBJ1-2, with D tentatively TRBD1 (5 bases). Trimming took 6 bases from V and 4 from J, leaving 12 bases between them. This CDR3 contains 13 residues. The CDR3 sequence: CASRPGPSYGYTF. CDR3 bases: TGTGCCAGCAGGCCGGGACCGAGCTATGGCTACACCTTC.

This chain connects TRBV12-3 or TRBV12-4 to TRBJ1-2, with a weak D call TRBD1 (6 bases). Deletions cut 5 bases from V and 6 bases from J, with 19 bases between. The CDR3 has 15 residues. The CDR3 here is CASSTTDRSGDGYTF. The CDR3 DNA follows: TGTGCCAGCAGTACAACCGACAGGTCCGGGGATGGCTACACCTTC.

This clonotype was found a few times. Written as DNA, the CDR3 is TGTGCCAGCAGCTTGACAGGGAAGGACATTCAGTACTTC. As protein: CASSLTGKDIQYF. This chain links TRBV12-3 or TRBV12-4 with TRBJ2-4; 7 bases line up with TRBD1. V was pared by 6 bases and J by 8 bases, with 7 bases of the junction left unmatched. The CDR3 totals 13 residues.

In this sample, this clonotype turned up a few times. V is TRBV20-1 and J is TRBJ2-7, with unresolved D. Trimming took off 4 bases at V and 6 bases at J, with 13 bases between the two ends. The CDR3 is 12 residues long. The V gene's germline CDR1 is DFQATT and CDR2 SNEGSKA (reference sequence). The CDR3, as DNA: TGCAGTGCTAACGAAGCAGCTCGCGAGCAGTACTTC. It yields the protein CSANEAAREQYF.

The V and J genes are TRBV7-2 and TRBJ1-1; D remains unclear. The V end lost 5 bases, the J end lost 3 bases, and 22 bases lay between the germline ends. The CDR3 contains 17 residues. CDR1 and CDR2 from the germline V gene are SGHTA and FQGNSA. CDR3 coding DNA: TGTGCCAGCAGCCACGAGGCGTGGGGAGGACGGGACACTGAAGCTTTCTTT. This gives the protein CASSHEAWGGRDTEAFF.

This clonotype has a handful of counts. V is TRBV20-1 and J is TRBJ1-5, with 8 bases aligning to TRBD1. The CDR3 totals 14 residues. Germline V gene sequence: CDR1 DFQATT, CDR2 SNEGSKA (reference sequence). The V gene end was trimmed by 3 bases and the J gene end by 6 bases; junction bases not matched to a gene: 7. CDR3 loop: CSASARQGSQPQHF. CDR3 sequence (DNA): TGCAGTGCTAGCGCAAGACAGGGGAGTCAGCCCCAGCATTTT.

The J gene is TRBJ2-3, the V gene TRBV7-6; no firm D call. This CDR3 has 13 residues. V shed 4 bases and J shed 2 bases, with 7 bases lying between them. Per germline, CDR1 SGHVS and CDR2 FNYEAQ. CDR3 region: CASSSWSTDTQYF. In DNA, the CDR3 is TGTGCCAGCAGCTCCTGGTCCACAGATACGCAGTATTTT.

V is TRBV24-1 and J is TRBJ2-7, with D hard to call. Per the germline V gene, CDR1 is KGHDR and CDR2 is SFDVKD. V lost 4 bases, J lost 2 bases, and 11 bases lay in between. The CDR3 consists of 14 residues. The CDR3 is CATSEGGEAYEQYF. The CDR3 DNA reads as TGTGCCACCAGTGAGGGCGGCGAGGCCTACGAGCAGTACTTC.

V usage is TRBV6-5 and J usage is TRBJ1-2; TRBD1 agrees at 11 bases. J was trimmed by 7 bases and V by 7 bases; bases with no gene match: 5. This CDR3 is 13 amino acids long. Germline V gene data show CDR1 as MNHEY and CDR2 as SVGAGI. CDR3 nucleotides: TGTGCCAGCAAGACAGGACAGGGGGCTGGCTACACCTTC. As protein: CASKTGQGAGYTF.

This chain links TRBV7-6 with TRBJ2-1, with 14 bases identical to TRBD2. The J segment lost 0 bases and the V segment lost 3 bases, leaving 16 bases of the junction unmatched. Germline-derived CDR1 and CDR2 are SGHVS and FNYEAQ. The CDR3 is made up of 22 amino acids. The CDR3 spells CASSLSKNSTSGGARSYNEQFF. In DNA, the CDR3 is TGTGCCAGCAGCTTGTCCAAAAATTCGACTAGCGGGGGGGCCCGCTCCTACAATGAGCAGTTCTTC.

V is TRBV7-3 and J is TRBJ1-3, with no clear D. Trimming removed 5 bases at V and 0 bases at J, with 17 bases between. This CDR3 is built from 17 residues. Germline V lookup: CDR1 SGHTA, CDR2 FQGTGA. CDR3 residues: CASSPPGEGSSGNTIYF. The CDR3 DNA follows: TGTGCCAGCAGCCCCCCTGGGGAGGGAAGCTCTGGAAACACCATATATTTT.

The V call is TRBV7-2, the J call TRBJ2-1; weak D call: TRBD2 (5 bases). The CDR3 runs 15 residues. The ends were cut back, 5 bases at V and 7 bases at J, with 18 bases in the middle. Germline assignment: CDR1 SGHTA and CDR2 FQGNSA. The chain's CDR3 is CASSAGLITGNEQFF. DNA for the CDR3: TGTGCCAGCAGCGCCGGGCTTATAACGGGGAATGAGCAGTTCTTC.

V and J are TRBV4-1 and TRBJ2-6, with D possibly being TRBD2 (6 bases). V was pared by 1 base and J by 0 bases, with 13 bases between. Germline values: CDR1 MGHRA, CDR2 YSYEKL. There are 18 residues in the CDR3. The CDR3 nucleotides are TGCGCCAGCAGCCAAGTACGGGGGTGGAGCTCTGGGGCCAACGTCCTGACTTTC. Its protein product is CASSQVRGWSSGANVLTF.

The chain carries TRBV20-1 and TRBJ1-1, with D possibly matching TRBD1 (5 bases). The CDR3 totals 13 residues. Germline-derived CDR1 and CDR2 are DFQATT and SNEGSKA (reference sequence). Trimming left V 2 bases short and J 2 bases short, with 9 bases between. The CDR3 protein is CSARLQANTEAFF. CDR3 in DNA: TGCAGTGCTAGATTACAGGCCAACACTGAAGCTTTCTTT.

This clonotype was detected only a few times. This chain connects TRBV12-3 or TRBV12-4 to TRBJ2-1; D not resolved. The CDR3 loop spans 15 amino acids. The V end was cut by 7 bases, the J end by 4 bases, with 17 bases between. CDR3: CASTVESSMYNEQFF. CDR3 DNA sequence: TGTGCCAGCACCGTTGAGTCTAGTATGTACAATGAGCAGTTCTTC.

This clonotype was observed a few times. The gene calls are TRBV29-1 and TRBJ1-1; D may be TRBD1 (6 bases). Germline CDR1 reads SQVTM; CDR2 reads ANQGSEA. The CDR3 runs 14 residues. V was shortened by 7 bases and J by 5 bases, with 20 bases between the two germline ends. The CDR3 sequence is CSAGGGLRGTEAFF. The CDR3 nucleotides are TGCAGCGCCGGGGGCGGGTTGAGGGGGACTGAAGCTTTCTTT.

The chain carries TRBV6-2 or TRBV6-3 and TRBJ2-1, with D uncertain. From germline, CDR1 is MNHEY and CDR2 SVGEGT. V lost 0 bases, J lost 10 bases, and 4 bases lay in between. This CDR3 has 11 amino acids. DNA for the CDR3: TGTGCCAGCAGTTACTCGTTGGAGCAGTTCTTC. Amino acids: CASSYSLEQFF.

The chain recombines TRBV27 with TRBJ1-1; D is uncertain. From germline, CDR1 is MNHEY and CDR2 SMNVEV (reference sequence). The length of the CDR3 is 16 residues. V was cut by 7 bases and J by 0 bases, with 18 bases left in between. The CDR3 nucleotides read TGTGCCAGCACCCCCGGCGGGCAGATTCTGAACACTGAAGCTTTCTTT. Translating it yields CASTPGGQILNTEAFF.

The chain combines TRBV24-1 with TRBJ1-2; a weak D match, TRBD1 (5 bases). This CDR3 has 14 residues. Looked up from germline, CDR1 is KGHDR and CDR2 is SFDVKD. V was clipped by 2 bases and J by 4 bases, with 10 bases between them. The CDR3 nucleotides read TGTGCCACCAGTGATTCATCCAGGGTCTATGGCTACACCTTC. It encodes CATSDSSRVYGYTF.

On this clonotype itself: This could be a read error, since a much larger clone is one nucleotide away. This chain uses TRBV20-1 with TRBJ2-7, with TRBD2 as a possible D gene (6 bases). The CDR3 has 13 amino acids. Germline-derived CDR1 and CDR2 are DFQATT and SNEGSKA (reference sequence). The V and J ends lost 1 base and 2 bases respectively, with 9 bases between them. DNA of the CDR3: TGCAGTGCTAGAGCGGGGGAGCCCTACGAGCAGTACTTC. Translated, it gives CSARAGEPYEQYF.

The V call is TRBV6-1, the J call TRBJ2-1, with D hard to call. V lost 4 bases and J lost 12, with 13 bases in between. CDR1 and CDR2 from the germline V gene are MNHNS and SASEGT. The CDR3 is made up of 12 amino acids. The CDR3 DNA follows: TGTGCCAGCAGTGCTAAAGTTATTGTGCAGTTCTTC. It codes for CASSAKVIVQFF.

The chain recombines TRBV9 with TRBJ2-1; D is possibly TRBD1 (5 bases). Germline V lookup: CDR1 SGDLS, CDR2 YYNGEE. This CDR3 has 13 residues. Trimming left V 2 bases short and J 10 bases short, with 13 bases between. DNA of the CDR3: TGTGCCAGCAGCGTTCCAAGCAGGGTGGAGCAGTTCTTC. This encodes CASSVPSRVEQFF. The full variable domain, rest sourced from reference TRBV9 and TRBJ2-1, is DSGVTQTPKHLITATGQRVTLRCSPRSGDLSVYWYQQSLDQGLQFLIQYYNGEERAKGNILERFSAQQFPDLHSELNLSSLELGDSALYFCASSVPSRVEQFFGPGTRLTVL.

In nucleotides, the CDR3 is TGTGCCAGCAGCTCTGAAGCGGGACAGATGAACACTGAAGCTTTCTTT. Its translation: CASSSEAGQMNTEAFF. The gene calls are TRBV7-6 and TRBJ1-1; TRBD1 matches at 7 bases. Trimming cost V 4 bases and J 0 bases; bases outside gene matches: 8. CDR1 and CDR2 from the germline V gene are SGHVS and FNYEAQ. This CDR3 comprises 16 residues. Full variable domain (remainder filled in from reference TRBV7-6 and TRBJ1-1): GAGVSQSPRYKVTKRGQDVALRCDPISGHVSLYWYRQALGQGPEFLTYFNYEAQQDKSGLPNDRFSAERPEGSISTLTIQRTEQRDSAMYRCASSSEAGQMNTEAFFGQGTRLTVV.

The rearrangement links TRBV6-2 or TRBV6-3 to TRBJ1-2, with unresolved D. This CDR3 has 11 residues. The V and J ends lost 5 bases and 7 bases respectively, with 8 bases between them. CDR1 is MNHEY, CDR2 SVGEGT, per germline. CDR3 sequence reads: CASSEGLGYTF. For the CDR3, the DNA is TGTGCCAGCAGTGAAGGACTTGGCTACACCTTC.

Only a few counts were recorded for this clonotype. The chain couples TRBV28 to TRBJ2-3; TRBD1 agrees at 11 bases. CDR1 and CDR2 (germline): MDHEN, SYDVKM. The CDR3 runs 14 residues. V trimming: 3 bases; J trimming: 8 bases; junction bases outside the gene matches: 4. The CDR3 nucleotides are TGTGCCAGCAGTTTCGGGGACAGGGGGGGTACGCAGTATTTT. This codes for CASSFGDRGGTQYF.

The chain uses TRBV4-1 and TRBJ1-5, with D possibly being TRBD1 (6 bases). Trimming removed 3 bases from V and 4 bases from J, with 13 bases in between. This CDR3 is built from 15 residues. Germline V gene lookup returns CDR1 MGHRA and CDR2 YSYEKL. CDR3 sequence: CASSQWGTKNQPQHF. The DNA for the CDR3 is TGCGCCAGCAGCCAGTGGGGGACAAAGAATCAGCCCCAGCATTTT.

This sequence joins TRBV10-3 and TRBJ1-3, with D possibly TRBD1 on 5 matching bases. The CDR3 has 15 amino acids. Trimming pared 6 bases from V and 0 bases from J, leaving 12 bases between. The germline CDR1 and CDR2 sequences are ENHRY and SYGVKD. As DNA, the CDR3 is TGTGCCATCAGCACAGGCGACCTCTCTGGAAACACCATATATTTT. It yields the protein CAISTGDLSGNTIYF.

This clonotype has only a few counts. The chain joins TRBV10-3 to TRBJ2-1; D not resolved. The CDR3 sequence is 13 residues long. Germline CDR1 ENHRY, CDR2 SYGVKD. V was cut by 6 bases and J by 5 bases, with 11 bases left in between. The DNA for the CDR3 is TGTGCCATCAGCCTAACAGCAAACAATGAGCAGTTCTTC. Protein: CAISLTANNEQFF.